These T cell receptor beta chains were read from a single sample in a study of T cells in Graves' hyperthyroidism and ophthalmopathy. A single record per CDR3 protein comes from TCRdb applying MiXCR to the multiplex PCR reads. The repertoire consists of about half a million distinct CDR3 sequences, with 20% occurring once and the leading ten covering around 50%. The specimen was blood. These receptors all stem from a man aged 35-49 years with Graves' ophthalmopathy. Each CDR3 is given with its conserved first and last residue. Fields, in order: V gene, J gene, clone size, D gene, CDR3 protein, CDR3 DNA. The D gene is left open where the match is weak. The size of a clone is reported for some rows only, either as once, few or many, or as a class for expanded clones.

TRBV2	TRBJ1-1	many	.	CASSEVQRLTEAFF	TGTGCCAGCAGTGAGGTGCAGCGCCTCACTGAAGCTTTCTTT
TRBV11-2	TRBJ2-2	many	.	CASSPIGGNTGELFF	TGTGCCAGCAGCCCGATAGGGGGGAACACCGGGGAGCTGTTTTTT
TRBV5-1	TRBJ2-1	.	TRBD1	CASSQGAETNEQFF	TGCGCCAGCAGCCAGGGGGCTGAGACGAATGAGCAGTTCTTC
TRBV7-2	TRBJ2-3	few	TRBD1	CASSLRTGFTDTQYF	TGTGCCAGCAGCTTAAGGACAGGGTTCACAGATACGCAGTATTTT
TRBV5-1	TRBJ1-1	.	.	CASSAANRASEAFF	TGCGCCAGCAGCGCGGCCAACAGGGCCTCTGAAGCTTTCTTT
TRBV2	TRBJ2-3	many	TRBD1	CATSTRTGGADTQYF	TGTGCCACCAGCACCCGGACAGGGGGCGCAGATACGCAGTATTTT
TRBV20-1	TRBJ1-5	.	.	CSATPSSWSNQPQHF	TGCAGTGCTACCCCCTCCTCCTGGAGCAATCAGCCCCAGCATTTT
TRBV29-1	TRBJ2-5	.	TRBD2	CSGTSGGETQYF	TGCAGCGGGACTAGCGGGGGAGAGACCCAGTACTTC
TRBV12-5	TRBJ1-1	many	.	CASGLGLTNTEAFF	TGTGCTAGTGGTTTGGGGCTGACGAACACTGAAGCTTTCTTT
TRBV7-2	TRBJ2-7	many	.	CASSLRESSYEQYF	TGTGCCAGCAGCTTGCGGGAATCCTCCTACGAGCAGTACTTC
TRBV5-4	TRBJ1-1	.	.	CASSLTGMDPEAFF	TGTGCCAGCAGCTTGACAGGGATGGACCCTGAAGCTTTCTTT
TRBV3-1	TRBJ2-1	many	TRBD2	CATALAGGPSEQFF	TGTGCCACGGCCCTAGCGGGGGGACCGAGTGAGCAGTTCTTC
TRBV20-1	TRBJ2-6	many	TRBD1	CSASGTGEGNVLTF	TGCAGTGCCAGTGGGACAGGGGAGGGCAACGTCCTGACTTTC
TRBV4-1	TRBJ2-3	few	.	CASSRRGGGGGGTDTQYF	TGCGCCAGCAGCCGGCGCGGGGGCGGAGGGGGAGGCACAGATACGCAGTATTTT
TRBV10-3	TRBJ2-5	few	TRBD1	CATASGTGGGETQYF	TGTGCCACGGCGAGCGGGACAGGGGGCGGGGAGACCCAGTACTTC
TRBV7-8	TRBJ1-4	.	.	CASCGEIGEKLFF	TGTGCCAGTTGCGGGGAGATAGGTGAAAAACTGTTTTTT
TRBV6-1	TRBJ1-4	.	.	CASSANAGARSEKLFF	TGTGCCAGCAGTGCAAACGCAGGGGCACGGAGCGAAAAACTGTTTTTT
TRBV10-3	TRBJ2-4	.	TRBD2	CAISDLGTSGGINIQYF	TGTGCCATCAGTGACTTAGGGACTAGCGGGGGGATAAACATTCAGTACTTC
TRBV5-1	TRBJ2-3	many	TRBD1	CASSLGWTGTDTQYF	TGCGCCAGCAGCTTGGGATGGACAGGGACAGATACGCAGTATTTT
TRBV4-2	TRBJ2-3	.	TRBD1	CASSRVDNRGSTDTQYF	TGTGCCAGCAGCCGAGTGGACAACAGGGGAAGCACAGATACGCAGTATTTT
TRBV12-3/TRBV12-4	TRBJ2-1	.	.	CASSFSRSGEQFF	TGTGCCAGCAGTTTCTCCCGGAGTGGCGAGCAGTTCTTC
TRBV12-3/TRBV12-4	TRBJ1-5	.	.	CASRFSGVGNQPQHF	TGTGCCAGCAGGTTCTCAGGGGTTGGCAATCAGCCCCAGCATTTT
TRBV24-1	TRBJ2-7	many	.	CATSERGGNYEQYF	TGTGCCACCAGTGAAAGGGGGGGGAACTACGAGCAGTACTTC
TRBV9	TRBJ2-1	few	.	CASSVVEANNEQFF	TGTGCCAGCAGCGTAGTGGAGGCTAACAATGAGCAGTTCTTC
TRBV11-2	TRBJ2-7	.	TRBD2	CASSPVHGRGEQYF	TGTGCCAGCAGCCCCGTGCACGGGAGGGGCGAGCAGTACTTC
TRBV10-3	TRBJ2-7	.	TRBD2	CATTSGLAASYEQYF	TGTGCCACCACTTCGGGACTAGCGGCTTCCTACGAGCAGTACTTC
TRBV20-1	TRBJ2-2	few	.	CSARSRNTGELFF	TGCAGTGCTCGATCCAGGAACACCGGGGAGCTGTTTTTT
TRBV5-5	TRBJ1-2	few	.	CASSLEFSGYTF	TGTGCCAGCAGCTTGGAATTCTCTGGCTACACCTTC
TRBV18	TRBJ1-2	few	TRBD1	CASSPPLVQGADGYTF	TGTGCCAGCTCACCGCCCCTCGTACAGGGGGCGGATGGCTACACCTTC
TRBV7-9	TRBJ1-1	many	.	CASSLTAANTEAFF	TGTGCCAGCAGCTTAACCGCGGCGAACACTGAAGCTTTCTTT
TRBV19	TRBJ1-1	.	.	CASRDPLTEAFF	TGTGCCAGTAGGGACCCCCTCACTGAAGCTTTCTTT
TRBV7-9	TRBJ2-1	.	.	CASSLVVGVGYNEQFF	TGTGCCAGCAGCTTAGTGGTGGGAGTGGGGTACAATGAGCAGTTCTTC
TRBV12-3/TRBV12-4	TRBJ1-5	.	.	CASRGSLNQPQHF	TGTGCCAGCCGGGGGTCCCTAAATCAGCCCCAGCATTTT
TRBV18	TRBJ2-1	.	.	CASSLGRDDEQFF	TGTGCCAGCTCTCTAGGACGGGACGATGAGCAGTTCTTC
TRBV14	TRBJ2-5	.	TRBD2	CASSQLAGVQETHYF	TGTGCCAGCAGCCAACTAGCGGGAGTTCAAGAGACCCATTACTTC
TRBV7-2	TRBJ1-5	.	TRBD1	CASSSQGGDQPQHF	TGTGCCAGCAGCTCCCAGGGGGGGGATCAGCCCCAGCATTTT
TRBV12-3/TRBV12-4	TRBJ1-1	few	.	CASSLQAGLKAFF	TGTGCCAGCAGTTTACAGGCCGGACTAAAAGCTTTCTTT
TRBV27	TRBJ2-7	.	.	CASSTLLDFGTPDSYEQYF	TGTGCCAGCAGCACCCTCCTTGACTTCGGGACACCCGATTCCTACGAGCAGTACTTC
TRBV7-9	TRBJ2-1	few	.	CASSFLSYNEQFF	TGTGCCAGCAGCTTCCTTTCTTACAATGAGCAGTTCTTC
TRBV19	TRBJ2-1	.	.	CASSIEGQGAYNEQFF	TGTGCCAGTAGTATAGAGGGGCAGGGAGCGTACAATGAGCAGTTCTTC
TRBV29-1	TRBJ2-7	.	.	CSVRAPNAYEQYF	TGCAGCGTTCGGGCCCCCAATGCCTACGAGCAGTACTTC
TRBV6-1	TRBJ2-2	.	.	CASEPGEATGELFF	TGTGCCAGCGAACCAGGGGAGGCCACCGGGGAGCTGTTTTTT
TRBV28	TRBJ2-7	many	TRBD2	CASSLTSGRAKSSYEQYF	TGTGCCAGCAGCTTAACTAGCGGGAGGGCCAAGAGCTCCTACGAGCAGTACTTC
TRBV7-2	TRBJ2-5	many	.	CASSFRAGGETQYF	TGTGCCAGCAGCTTCCGTGCAGGTGGAGAGACCCAGTACTTC
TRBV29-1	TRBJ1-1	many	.	CSVDRAENTEAFF	TGCAGCGTTGACAGGGCCGAGAACACTGAAGCTTTCTTT
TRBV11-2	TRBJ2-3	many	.	CASSFTVYTQYF	TGTGCCAGCAGCTTTACTGTGTATACGCAGTATTTT